The T cell receptor beta chain under discussion was sequenced for a study of cytomegalovirus exposure and HLA in healthy donors. The PCR ran on 60 Vbeta and 13 Jbeta primers. Assay used: immunoSEQ multiplex PCR; TCRdb lists only in-frame clones, some missing. The sample includes roughly 130,000 clones, roughly two thirds of them seen just once. Remarks on this clone: Its antigen is as yet unknown.

Overall study findings and caveats: Sequencing had likely introduced a cluster of highly shared sequence variants as an artifact. About 87% or about 30% of the time was how often most TCR beta V segments were productive, according to an earlier analysis.

Germline V gives CDR1 MNHEY, CDR2 SMNVEV (reference sequence). Trimming at V came to 2 bases and at J to 6 bases, leaving 1 base not matched to a gene. This CDR3 is built from 13 residues. The chain uses TRBV27 and TRBJ2-1; 7 positions match TRBD1. The clonotype was recovered from a young man in good health and CMV-seropositive. Input material: PBMCs. CDR3 region: CASSLGTVNEQFF. The CDR3 DNA reads TGTGCCAGCAGTTTAGGGACAGTCAATGAGCAGTTCTTC.